This T cell receptor (beta chain) was found in a study of OX40 agonist ivuxolimab in advanced cancers. The repertoire was sequenced with immunoSEQ multiplex PCR; TCRdb's copy has only in-frame clones and lacks some. The table lists some 64,000 clones, about 90% of them singletons. The J segment lost 4 bases and the V segment lost 5 bases, leaving 13 bases of the junction unmatched. The CDR3 length is 16 residues. CDR1 and CDR2 (germline): GTSNPN, SVGIG (reference sequence). The receptor was isolated from an adult with an advanced solid tumor such as melanoma, head and neck, liver or kidney cancer. This chain connects TRBV30 to TRBJ2-3; 9 bases map to TRBD2. Material: CD4+ or CD8+ T cells sorted from blood, obtained in a trial of the OX40 agonist ivuxolimab. CDR3 nucleotide sequence: TGTGCCTGGTCGCTGGGCGGGAGGGCCTTCCCAGATACGCAGTATTTT. Translated, it gives CAWSLGGRAFPDTQYF.